Listed here is a single T cell receptor (beta chain). The protocol was immunoSEQ multiplex PCR, while the TCRdb copy is restricted to in-frame clones and leaves out a portion. The sample contains about 6,000 clones, around 80% of which appear only once. The sample originates from a study of hypomethylating agent response in myelodysplastic syndrome. The clonotype was recovered from a human donor with myelodysplastic syndrome. Sequenced material: bone marrow, taken before or after starting hypomethylating agent treatment for myelodysplastic syndrome (not recorded which).

CDR3 amino acids: CAWSVGVIRSGNTIYF. The DNA of the CDR3 is TGTGCCTGGAGTGTTGGGGTTATCCGCTCTGGAAACACCATATATTTT. The V and J genes are TRBV30 and TRBJ1-3, with D unresolved. The germline V and J ends were trimmed by 0 bases and 0 bases, with 12 bases remaining between them. CDR1 is GTSNPN and CDR2 is SVGIG in the germline V gene (reference sequence). The CDR3 runs 16 residues.